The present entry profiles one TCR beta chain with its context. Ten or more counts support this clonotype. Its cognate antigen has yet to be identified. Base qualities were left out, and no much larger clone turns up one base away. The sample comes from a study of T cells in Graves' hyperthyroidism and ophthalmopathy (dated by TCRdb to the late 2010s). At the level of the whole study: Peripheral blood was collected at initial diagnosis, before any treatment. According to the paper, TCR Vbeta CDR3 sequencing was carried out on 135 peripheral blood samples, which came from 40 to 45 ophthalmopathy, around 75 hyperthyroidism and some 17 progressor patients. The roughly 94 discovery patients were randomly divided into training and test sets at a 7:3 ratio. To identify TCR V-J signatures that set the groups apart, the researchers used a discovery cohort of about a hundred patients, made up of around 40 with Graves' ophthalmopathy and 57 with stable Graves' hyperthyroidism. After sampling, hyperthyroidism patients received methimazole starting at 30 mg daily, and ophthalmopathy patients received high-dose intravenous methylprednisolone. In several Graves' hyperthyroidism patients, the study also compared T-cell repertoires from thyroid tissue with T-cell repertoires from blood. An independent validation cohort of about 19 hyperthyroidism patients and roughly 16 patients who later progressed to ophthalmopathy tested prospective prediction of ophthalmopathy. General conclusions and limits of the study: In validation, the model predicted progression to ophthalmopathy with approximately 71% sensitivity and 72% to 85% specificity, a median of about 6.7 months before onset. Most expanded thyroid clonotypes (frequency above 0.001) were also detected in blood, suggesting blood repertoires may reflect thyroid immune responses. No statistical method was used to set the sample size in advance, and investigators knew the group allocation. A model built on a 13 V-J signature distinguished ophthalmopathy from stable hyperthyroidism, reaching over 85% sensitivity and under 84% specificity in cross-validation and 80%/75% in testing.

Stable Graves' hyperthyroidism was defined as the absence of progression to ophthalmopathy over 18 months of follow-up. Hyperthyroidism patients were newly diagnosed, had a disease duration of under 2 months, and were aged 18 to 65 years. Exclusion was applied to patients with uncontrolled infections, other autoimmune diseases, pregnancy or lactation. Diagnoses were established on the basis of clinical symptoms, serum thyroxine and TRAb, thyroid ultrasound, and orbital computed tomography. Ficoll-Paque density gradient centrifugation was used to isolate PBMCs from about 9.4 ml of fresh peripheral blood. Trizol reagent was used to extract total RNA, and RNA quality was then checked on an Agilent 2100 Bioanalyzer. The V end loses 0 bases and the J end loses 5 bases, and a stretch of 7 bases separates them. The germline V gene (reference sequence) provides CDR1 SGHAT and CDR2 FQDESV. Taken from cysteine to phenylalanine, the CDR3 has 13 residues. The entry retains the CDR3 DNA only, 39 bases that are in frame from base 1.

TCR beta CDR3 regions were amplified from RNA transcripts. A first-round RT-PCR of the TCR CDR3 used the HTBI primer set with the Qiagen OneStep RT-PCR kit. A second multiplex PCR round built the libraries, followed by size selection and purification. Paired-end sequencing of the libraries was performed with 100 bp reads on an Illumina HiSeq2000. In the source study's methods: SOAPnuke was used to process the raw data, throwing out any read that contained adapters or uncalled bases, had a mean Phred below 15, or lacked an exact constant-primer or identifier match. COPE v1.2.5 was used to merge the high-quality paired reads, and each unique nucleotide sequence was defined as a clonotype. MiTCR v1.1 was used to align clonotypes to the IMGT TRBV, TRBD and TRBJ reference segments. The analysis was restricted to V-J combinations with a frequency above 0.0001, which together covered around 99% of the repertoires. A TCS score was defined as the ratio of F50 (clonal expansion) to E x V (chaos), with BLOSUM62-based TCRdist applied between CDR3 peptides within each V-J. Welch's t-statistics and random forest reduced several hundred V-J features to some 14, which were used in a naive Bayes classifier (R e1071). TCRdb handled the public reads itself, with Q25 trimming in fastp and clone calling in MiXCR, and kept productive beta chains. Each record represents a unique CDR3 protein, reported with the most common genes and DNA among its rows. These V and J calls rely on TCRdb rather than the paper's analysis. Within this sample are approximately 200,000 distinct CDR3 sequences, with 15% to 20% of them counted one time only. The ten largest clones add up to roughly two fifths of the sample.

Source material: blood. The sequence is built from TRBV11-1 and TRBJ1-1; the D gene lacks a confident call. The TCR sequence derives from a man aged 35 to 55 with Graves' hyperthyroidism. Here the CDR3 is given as CASSLAGGTEAFF. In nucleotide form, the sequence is TGTGCCAGCAGCTTAGCGGGCGGAACTGAAGCTTTCTTT.